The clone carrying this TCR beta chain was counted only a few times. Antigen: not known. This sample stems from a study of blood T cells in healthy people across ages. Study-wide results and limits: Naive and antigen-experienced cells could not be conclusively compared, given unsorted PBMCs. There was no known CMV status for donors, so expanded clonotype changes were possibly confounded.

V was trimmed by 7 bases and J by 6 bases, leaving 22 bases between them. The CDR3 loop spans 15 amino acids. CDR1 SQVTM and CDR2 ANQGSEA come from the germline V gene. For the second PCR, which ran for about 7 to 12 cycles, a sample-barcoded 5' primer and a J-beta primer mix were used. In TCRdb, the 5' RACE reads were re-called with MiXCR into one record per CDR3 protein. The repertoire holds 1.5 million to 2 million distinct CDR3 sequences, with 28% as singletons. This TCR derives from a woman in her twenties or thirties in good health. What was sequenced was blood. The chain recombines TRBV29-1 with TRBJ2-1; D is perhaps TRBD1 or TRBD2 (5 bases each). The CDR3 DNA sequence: TGCAGCGCCGGTGGGGGACCCGCGGATCTCAATGAGCAGTTCTTC. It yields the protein CSAGGGPADLNEQFF.